This is a list of T cell receptor beta chains from one sample in a study of response to subunit inactivated influenza vaccine. From the RT-PCR reads, TCRdb called clonotypes with MiXCR, one entry per CDR3 protein. Found here are approximately 520,000 distinct CDR3 sequences, 25% of them singletons; the top ten hold 1.9%. Material: CD4+ T cells sorted from PBMCs, obtained about 5 days after vaccination. These receptors were taken from a man between 50 and 59 years old who received an inactivated influenza vaccine. Each CDR3 is given with its conserved first and last residue. A D gene is named only where the DNA matches it firmly. Part of the rows lack a size; the others show once, few, many or a class for expanded clones.

D gene: TRBD1
clone size: many
J gene: TRBJ2-7
V gene: TRBV5-1
CDR3 DNA: TGCGCCAGCAGCTTGGTTGACAGGGGAGCCTCCTACGAGCAGTACTTC
CDR3 protein: CASSLVDRGASYEQYF

D gene: TRBD1
clone size: .
J gene: TRBJ2-1
V gene: TRBV29-1
CDR3 DNA: TGCAGCGCACAGACAGGGGCCTTCAATGAGCAGTTCTTC
CDR3 protein: CSAQTGAFNEQFF

D gene: TRBD2
clone size: few
J gene: TRBJ2-1
V gene: TRBV29-1
CDR3 DNA: TGCAGCGTTTTGTCCAGAGCGGGAGGGAAGGATGAGCAGTTCTTC
CDR3 protein: CSVLSRAGGKDEQFF

D gene: TRBD2
clone size: once
J gene: TRBJ2-1
V gene: TRBV19
CDR3 DNA: TGTGCCAGTAGTGGAAGACTAGCCCATGAGCAGTTCTTC
CDR3 protein: CASSGRLAHEQFF

D gene: TRBD2
clone size: few
J gene: TRBJ2-2
V gene: TRBV20-1
CDR3 DNA: TGCAGTGCTAGAGATCATCCTAGCGGGAGTGGGGAGCTGTTTTTT
CDR3 protein: CSARDHPSGSGELFF

D gene: .
clone size: .
J gene: TRBJ1-5
V gene: TRBV7-9
CDR3 DNA: TGTGCCAGCAGCTTAAGCGGGGGGGTCAATCAGCCCCAGCATTTT
CDR3 protein: CASSLSGGVNQPQHF

D gene: .
clone size: few
J gene: TRBJ2-3
V gene: TRBV7-2
CDR3 DNA: TGTGCCAGCAGCTCACGAGCGGGAAGGGGGACAGATACGCAGTATTTT
CDR3 protein: CASSSRAGRGTDTQYF

D gene: TRBD2
clone size: .
J gene: TRBJ2-4
V gene: TRBV20-1
CDR3 DNA: TGCAGTGCTAGAGTCTTTAGCGGGAACGACATTCAGTACTTC
CDR3 protein: CSARVFSGNDIQYF

D gene: .
clone size: once
J gene: TRBJ2-5
V gene: TRBV29-1
CDR3 DNA: TGCAGCGTTGAAATTCGGGGCATAGGGCAAGAGACCCAGTACTTC
CDR3 protein: CSVEIRGIGQETQYF

D gene: .
clone size: .
J gene: TRBJ2-3
V gene: TRBV10-3
CDR3 DNA: TGTGCCATCAGTGCGGGACGGGAGTCGACAGATACGCAGTATTTT
CDR3 protein: CAISAGRESTDTQYF

D gene: .
clone size: few
J gene: TRBJ1-1
V gene: TRBV12-3/TRBV12-4
CDR3 DNA: TGTGCCAGCAGTAGGACTTGGACTGATAACACTGAAGCTTTCTTT
CDR3 protein: CASSRTWTDNTEAFF

D gene: .
clone size: once
J gene: TRBJ2-5
V gene: TRBV20-1
CDR3 DNA: TGCAGTGCCTGGACTGGACAAGAGACCCAGTACTTC
CDR3 protein: CSAWTGQETQYF

D gene: TRBD1
clone size: many
J gene: TRBJ1-5
V gene: TRBV20-1
CDR3 DNA: TGCAGTGCCCCGGACAGGGCGAATCAGCCCCAGCATTTT
CDR3 protein: CSAPDRANQPQHF

D gene: .
clone size: few
J gene: TRBJ1-5
V gene: TRBV5-1
CDR3 DNA: TGCGCCAGCAGCTTGGGGGACCAGAGCAATCAGCCCCAGCATTTT
CDR3 protein: CASSLGDQSNQPQHF

D gene: TRBD1
clone size: few
J gene: TRBJ1-5
V gene: TRBV20-1
CDR3 DNA: TGCAGTGCTAGAGTCGCAGACAGGGCCCACAATCAGCCCCAGCATTTT
CDR3 protein: CSARVADRAHNQPQHF

D gene: .
clone size: .
J gene: TRBJ2-1
V gene: TRBV6-2/TRBV6-3
CDR3 DNA: TGTGCCAGCAGTTACTCGAGACAGGTTACCTACAATGAGCAGTTCTTC
CDR3 protein: CASSYSRQVTYNEQFF

D gene: .
clone size: .
J gene: TRBJ1-1
V gene: TRBV28
CDR3 DNA: TGTGCCAGCAGTTTAACTCAGGAGAACACTGAAGCTTTCTTT
CDR3 protein: CASSLTQENTEAFF

D gene: .
clone size: .
J gene: TRBJ1-1
V gene: TRBV11-2
CDR3 DNA: TGTGCCAGCAGACGGACGGACGGCGAAGCTTTCTTT
CDR3 protein: CASRRTDGEAFF

D gene: TRBD1
clone size: many
J gene: TRBJ2-7
V gene: TRBV7-2
CDR3 DNA: TGTGCCAGCAGTTATACCGGGACAGGGGGACGCGAGCAGTACTTC
CDR3 protein: CASSYTGTGGREQYF

D gene: .
clone size: .
J gene: TRBJ2-3
V gene: TRBV7-2
CDR3 DNA: TGTGCCAGCAGCCACGACAGGTTCGGAGATACGCAGTATTTT
CDR3 protein: CASSHDRFGDTQYF

D gene: TRBD2
clone size: .
J gene: TRBJ2-5
V gene: TRBV7-3
CDR3 DNA: TGTGCCAGCAGCCCCCGAAGCGGGACCAAAGAGACCCAGTACTTC
CDR3 protein: CASSPRSGTKETQYF

D gene: .
clone size: .
J gene: TRBJ2-5
V gene: TRBV19
CDR3 DNA: TGTGCCAGTAGTTTCCGGGAAGGCCAAGAGACCCAGTACTTC
CDR3 protein: CASSFREGQETQYF

D gene: .
clone size: many
J gene: TRBJ1-6
V gene: TRBV12-3/TRBV12-4
CDR3 DNA: TGTGCCAGCAGTAAAGAAGGCAGGGGTAATTCACCCCTCCACTTT
CDR3 protein: CASSKEGRGNSPLHF

D gene: TRBD1
clone size: .
J gene: TRBJ2-7
V gene: TRBV7-8
CDR3 DNA: TGTGCCAGCAGCTCCTCCGGGACAGGGGCGGGCGAGCAGTACTTC
CDR3 protein: CASSSSGTGAGEQYF

D gene: .
clone size: once
J gene: TRBJ2-3
V gene: TRBV5-1
CDR3 DNA: TGCGCCAGCAGCTTGCCGGGAGATGCAGATACGCAGTATTTT
CDR3 protein: CASSLPGDADTQYF

D gene: .
clone size: .
J gene: TRBJ2-3
V gene: TRBV29-1
CDR3 DNA: TGCAGCGTCGGACAAAACACAGATACGCAGTCTTTT
CDR3 protein: CSVGQNTDTQSF

D gene: TRBD2
clone size: .
J gene: TRBJ2-5
V gene: TRBV5-1
CDR3 DNA: TGCGCCAGCAGCTTGACTAGCGGGGGAGTTTTTCCAGAGACCCAGTACTTC
CDR3 protein: CASSLTSGGVFPETQYF

D gene: TRBD1
clone size: few
J gene: TRBJ2-1
V gene: TRBV5-1
CDR3 DNA: TGCGCCAGCATGCCAGGGGGAATTGAATCTGAGCAGTTCTTC
CDR3 protein: CASMPGGIESEQFF

D gene: .
clone size: few
J gene: TRBJ1-1
V gene: TRBV5-1
CDR3 DNA: TGCGCCAGCAGCTTGGACAGGCCCAAGGCTGAAGCTTTCTTT
CDR3 protein: CASSLDRPKAEAFF

D gene: .
clone size: .
J gene: TRBJ2-7
V gene: TRBV6-6
CDR3 DNA: TGTGCCAGCAGTTACCGGACCTACGAGCAGTACTTC
CDR3 protein: CASSYRTYEQYF

D gene: .
clone size: .
J gene: TRBJ1-1
V gene: TRBV3-1
CDR3 DNA: TGTGCCAGCAGCCAACGGGTAGGCAGCCTGGAGGCTTTCTTT
CDR3 protein: CASSQRVGSLEAFF

D gene: TRBD2
clone size: .
J gene: TRBJ2-1
V gene: TRBV5-6
CDR3 DNA: TGTGCCAGCAGCTTCGGGGGGGAGCAGTTCTTC
CDR3 protein: CASSFGGEQFF

D gene: .
clone size: .
J gene: TRBJ1-1
V gene: TRBV5-1
CDR3 DNA: TGCGCCAGCAGCAGGGATGGGAATGAAGCTTTCTTT
CDR3 protein: CASSRDGNEAFF

D gene: TRBD1
clone size: few
J gene: TRBJ1-4
V gene: TRBV29-1
CDR3 DNA: TGCAGCGTGCTCACAGGGGCAACTAATGAAAAACTGTTTTTT
CDR3 protein: CSVLTGATNEKLFF

D gene: .
clone size: .
J gene: TRBJ2-3
V gene: TRBV18
CDR3 DNA: TGTGCCAGCTCACCACCGTCGGGTCGGGGTGGGCAGTATTTT
CDR3 protein: CASSPPSGRGGQYF

D gene: .
clone size: .
J gene: TRBJ1-5
V gene: TRBV19
CDR3 DNA: TGTGCCAGTAGTACAGGGGACCGGAGCAATCAGCCCCAGCATTTT
CDR3 protein: CASSTGDRSNQPQHF

D gene: .
clone size: few
J gene: TRBJ1-1
V gene: TRBV20-1
CDR3 DNA: TGCAGTGCTAGTACCAAGTACCTTGAAGCTTTCTTT
CDR3 protein: CSASTKYLEAFF

D gene: .
clone size: .
J gene: TRBJ1-3
V gene: TRBV20-1
CDR3 DNA: TGCAGTGCTAGAGATCCCAGAGGAAACACCATATATTTT
CDR3 protein: CSARDPRGNTIYF

D gene: TRBD2
clone size: .
J gene: TRBJ2-4
V gene: TRBV15
CDR3 DNA: TGTGCCACCAGCAGAGAAAGGACTAGCGAAAACATTCAGTACTTC
CDR3 protein: CATSRERTSENIQYF

D gene: .
clone size: .
J gene: TRBJ2-7
V gene: TRBV9
CDR3 DNA: TGTGCCAGCAGCCCGAACTACGGGGAGGCCCACGAGCAGTACTTC
CDR3 protein: CASSPNYGEAHEQYF

D gene: TRBD1
clone size: few
J gene: TRBJ2-7
V gene: TRBV20-1
CDR3 DNA: TGCAGTGCTAGACCGGGACAGGGGGCCTCCTACGAGCAGTACTTC
CDR3 protein: CSARPGQGASYEQYF

D gene: .
clone size: .
J gene: TRBJ1-5
V gene: TRBV24-1
CDR3 DNA: TGTGCCACCAGTGAGGGCTATAGCAATCAGCCCCAGCATTTT
CDR3 protein: CATSEGYSNQPQHF

D gene: .
clone size: few
J gene: TRBJ2-3
V gene: TRBV5-1
CDR3 DNA: TGCGCCAGCAGCTTGGTGTGGGACCAAACAGATACGCAGTATTTT
CDR3 protein: CASSLVWDQTDTQYF

D gene: TRBD2
clone size: .
J gene: TRBJ2-7
V gene: TRBV7-6
CDR3 DNA: TGTGCCAGCAGCCGGGGGGTCTCGTCGGGGGAGCAGTACTTC
CDR3 protein: CASSRGVSSGEQYF

D gene: .
clone size: .
J gene: TRBJ1-1
V gene: TRBV6-1
CDR3 DNA: TGTGCCAGCACACCTAGCCACTTTGGGGGATACACTGAAGCTTTCTTT
CDR3 protein: CASTPSHFGGYTEAFF

D gene: TRBD1
clone size: few
J gene: TRBJ2-7
V gene: TRBV7-2
CDR3 DNA: TGTGCCAGCCGCTCGGCAGGGGCAGGGGGCGAGCAGTACTTC
CDR3 protein: CASRSAGAGGEQYF

D gene: .
clone size: .
J gene: TRBJ1-4
V gene: TRBV5-1
CDR3 DNA: TGCGCCAGCAGAAGGAAGTCGGGGGAAAAACTGTTTTTT
CDR3 protein: CASRRKSGEKLFF

D gene: .
clone size: many
J gene: TRBJ2-3
V gene: TRBV5-1
CDR3 DNA: TGCGCCAGCAGCTTTAAAGGATCTAGCACAGATACGCAGTATTTT
CDR3 protein: CASSFKGSSTDTQYF

D gene: .
clone size: many
J gene: TRBJ2-3
V gene: TRBV7-9
CDR3 DNA: TGTGCCAGCAGCTCTCACAGCGATACGCAGTATTTT
CDR3 protein: CASSSHSDTQYF

D gene: .
clone size: few
J gene: TRBJ2-7
V gene: TRBV6-5
CDR3 DNA: TGTGCCAGCAGTTACCGGAATCCCCTTGACAGAAACTACGAGCAGTACTTC
CDR3 protein: CASSYRNPLDRNYEQYF

D gene: .
clone size: .
J gene: TRBJ1-2
V gene: TRBV7-2
CDR3 DNA: TGTGCCAGCAGCACGGGGCCCGGATATGGCTACACCTTC
CDR3 protein: CASSTGPGYGYTF

D gene: TRBD2
clone size: few
J gene: TRBJ2-7
V gene: TRBV12-3/TRBV12-4
CDR3 DNA: TGTGCCAGCAGTCACAGACGACTAGCGCATTACGAGCAGTACTTC
CDR3 protein: CASSHRRLAHYEQYF

D gene: TRBD1
clone size: .
J gene: TRBJ2-1
V gene: TRBV6-2/TRBV6-3
CDR3 DNA: TGTGCCAGCAGGAGGACAGGGGGCCAGAATGAGCAGTTCTTC
CDR3 protein: CASRRTGGQNEQFF

D gene: TRBD2
clone size: .
J gene: TRBJ2-1
V gene: TRBV6-2/TRBV6-3
CDR3 DNA: TGTGCCAGCAAGGTTAGCGGGACCAATGAGCAGTTCTTC
CDR3 protein: CASKVSGTNEQFF

D gene: TRBD1
clone size: few
J gene: TRBJ1-1
V gene: TRBV29-1
CDR3 DNA: TGCAGCGCCGACAGGGGGATGGCTGAAGCTTTCTTT
CDR3 protein: CSADRGMAEAFF